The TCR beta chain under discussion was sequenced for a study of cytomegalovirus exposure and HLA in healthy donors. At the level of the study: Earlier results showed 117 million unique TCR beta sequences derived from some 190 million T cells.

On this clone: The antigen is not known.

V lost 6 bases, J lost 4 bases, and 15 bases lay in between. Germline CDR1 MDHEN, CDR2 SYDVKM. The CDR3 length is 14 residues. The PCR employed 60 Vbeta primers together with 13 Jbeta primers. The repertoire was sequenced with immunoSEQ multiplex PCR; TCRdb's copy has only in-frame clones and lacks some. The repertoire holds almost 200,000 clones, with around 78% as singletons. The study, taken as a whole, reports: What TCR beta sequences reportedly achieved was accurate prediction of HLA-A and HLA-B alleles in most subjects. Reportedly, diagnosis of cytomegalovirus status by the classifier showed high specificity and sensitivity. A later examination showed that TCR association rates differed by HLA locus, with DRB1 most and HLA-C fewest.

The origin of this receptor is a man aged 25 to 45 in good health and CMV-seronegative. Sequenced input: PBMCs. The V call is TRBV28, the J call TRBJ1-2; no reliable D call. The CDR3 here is CASRHRTDFYGYTF. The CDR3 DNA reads TGTGCCAGCAGGCATCGAACAGATTTCTATGGCTACACCTTC.